This T cell receptor (beta chain) was recovered during a study of tumor-infiltrating lymphocytes in primary liver carcinoma. Study information: The study enrolled male and female patients aged 30 to 69 years. Tumors were staged T1-T3 N0M0 and measured roughly 4 to 11 cm across.

A constant-region primer primed TCR beta cDNA synthesis from 400 to 600 ng of total RNA. A slightly modified ARM-PCR protocol with three nested multiplex PCR rounds produced these TCR beta libraries. The first two PCR rounds used TRBV1-TRBV30 forward primers with a C-beta reverse primer, about 10 cycles each. TCRdb re-called the multiplex PCR reads through MiXCR, storing one row per CDR3 protein. The data contain 100,000 or so distinct CDR3 sequences, approximately 70% of them singletons. With regard to this clonotype: Its antigen remains unknown. This may arise from a read error, as a much more abundant clone is one base away.

From germline, CDR1 is MDHEN and CDR2 SYDVKM. This CDR3 is 14 amino acids long. Notes on the study in general: The study found a significantly higher top-250-clone fraction in tumors than in blood (p = 0.039).

Each 20-30 mg portion of unsorted bulk tissue served as the source for co-extraction of RNA and DNA. The material sequenced was liver tumor tissue from sampling region 2. Documented subset: tumor region T2, inferior pole. V is TRBV28 and J is TRBJ1-1; D ambiguous. This receptor was taken from a woman aged 55-69 years with primary liver carcinoma and hepatitis B virus infection. DNA of the CDR3: TGTGCCAGCAGTTTTGGGAGGGTGAACACTGAAGATTTCTTT. Protein product: CASSFGRVNTEDFF.